The rows below give T cell receptor beta chains drawn from one sample of a study of shared clonotypes between healthy human individuals. The table came from immunoSEQ multiplex PCR; TCRdb's copy has only in-frame clones and leaves some out. The sample yields about 2 million clones, approximately 94% seen once. Input material: naive CD8+ T cells sorted from blood. These receptors were collected from a man younger than 30 in good health. CDR3s include the opening cysteine and the closing phenylalanine or tryptophan. Fields, in order: clone size, V gene, J gene, D gene, CDR3 DNA, CDR3 protein. The D gene is left open where the match is weak. The size of a clone is reported for some rows only, either as once, few or many, or as a class for expanded clones.

clone_size: NA
v_call: TRBV2
j_call: TRBJ2-3
d_call: TRBD2
cdr3_nt: TGTGCCAGCAGTGCCGGGGAGGGTGGAGATACGCAGTATTTT
cdr3_aa: CASSAGEGGDTQYF

clone_size: NA
v_call: TRBV7-6
j_call: TRBJ2-2
d_call: TRBD2
cdr3_nt: TGTGCCAGCAGCTTAGTTGTTAGCGGGACGAACACCGGGGAGCTGTTTTTT
cdr3_aa: CASSLVVSGTNTGELFF

clone_size: NA
v_call: TRBV7-9
j_call: TRBJ2-5
d_call: NA
cdr3_nt: TGTGCCAGCAGCTCTCCAACAGACGAAAGCAGAGAGACCCAGTACTTC
cdr3_aa: CASSSPTDESRETQYF

clone_size: NA
v_call: TRBV4-3
j_call: TRBJ1-1
d_call: TRBD1
cdr3_nt: TGCGCCAGCAGCCACCAGCAGGGGGATAACACTGAAGCTTTCTTT
cdr3_aa: CASSHQQGDNTEAFF

clone_size: NA
v_call: TRBV11-1
j_call: TRBJ2-7
d_call: NA
cdr3_nt: TGTGCCAGCAGCTTATCGGGCAGACCCAACTCCTACGAGCAGTACTTC
cdr3_aa: CASSLSGRPNSYEQYF

clone_size: NA
v_call: TRBV5-4
j_call: TRBJ2-3
d_call: NA
cdr3_nt: TGTGCCAGCAGCTTGGCCCTTGCGTCCCCAGATACGCAGTATTTT
cdr3_aa: CASSLALASPDTQYF

clone_size: NA
v_call: TRBV9
j_call: TRBJ2-7
d_call: TRBD1
cdr3_nt: TGTGCCAGCAGCGAGAGGGACAGAGACTACGAGCAGTACTTC
cdr3_aa: CASSERDRDYEQYF

clone_size: NA
v_call: TRBV10-1
j_call: TRBJ2-3
d_call: NA
cdr3_nt: TGCGCCAGCAGTGATACGGATACGCAGTATTTT
cdr3_aa: CASSDTDTQYF

clone_size: NA
v_call: TRBV10-2
j_call: TRBJ1-3
d_call: NA
cdr3_nt: TGCGCCAGCAGTGAAGGGGCTGGAAACACCATATATTTT
cdr3_aa: CASSEGAGNTIYF

clone_size: once
v_call: TRBV2
j_call: TRBJ1-1
d_call: NA
cdr3_nt: TGTGCCAGCAGCCAATGGGGGGGTACTGACACTGAAGCTTTCTTT
cdr3_aa: CASSQWGGTDTEAFF

clone_size: NA
v_call: TRBV7-2
j_call: TRBJ2-1
d_call: TRBD2
cdr3_nt: TGTGCCAGCAGCTTATCTAGCGGGGGCTACAATGAGCAGTTCTTC
cdr3_aa: CASSLSSGGYNEQFF

clone_size: NA
v_call: TRBV11-3
j_call: TRBJ2-3
d_call: NA
cdr3_nt: TGTGCCAGCAGCACCGAGACAGATACGCAGTATTTT
cdr3_aa: CASSTETDTQYF

clone_size: NA
v_call: TRBV30
j_call: TRBJ2-1
d_call: NA
cdr3_nt: TGTGCCTGGAGTGTACCCAGGGCGGCGGTTGAGCAGTTCTTC
cdr3_aa: CAWSVPRAAVEQFF

clone_size: NA
v_call: TRBV7-2
j_call: TRBJ2-2
d_call: TRBD2
cdr3_nt: TGTGCCAGCAGCTTCACTATCCTAGCGGGAGTTCGGACCGGGGAGCTGTTTTTT
cdr3_aa: CASSFTILAGVRTGELFF

clone_size: NA
v_call: TRBV28
j_call: TRBJ1-2
d_call: NA
cdr3_nt: TGTGCCAGCAGTTTAGGGGTCTTCCCTAACTATGGCTACACCTTC
cdr3_aa: CASSLGVFPNYGYTF

clone_size: NA
v_call: TRBV2
j_call: TRBJ1-4
d_call: TRBD1
cdr3_nt: TGTGCCAGGGGGACAGGGAGTAATGAAAAACTGTTTTTT
cdr3_aa: CARGTGSNEKLFF

clone_size: NA
v_call: TRBV19
j_call: TRBJ2-7
d_call: TRBD2
cdr3_nt: TGTGCCAGTAGTATGGGCGGGAGGTACGAGCAGTACTTC
cdr3_aa: CASSMGGRYEQYF

clone_size: NA
v_call: TRBV27
j_call: TRBJ2-7
d_call: NA
cdr3_nt: TGTGCCAGCATGGATATAGGGGGGCTCTACGAGCAGTACTTC
cdr3_aa: CASMDIGGLYEQYF

clone_size: once
v_call: TRBV6-5
j_call: TRBJ2-3
d_call: TRBD2
cdr3_nt: TGTGCCAGCAGTTCCCTTAGCGGGAGCGCAGATACGCAGTATTTT
cdr3_aa: CASSSLSGSADTQYF

clone_size: NA
v_call: TRBV27
j_call: TRBJ1-1
d_call: NA
cdr3_nt: TGTGCCAGCACTTCACCAGGGGCAGGGACTGAAGCTTTCTTT
cdr3_aa: CASTSPGAGTEAFF

clone_size: NA
v_call: TRBV5-8
j_call: TRBJ2-7
d_call: TRBD2
cdr3_nt: TGTGCCAGCAGCTTGTATCGGGAGGACTCCTACGAGCAGTACTTC
cdr3_aa: CASSLYREDSYEQYF

clone_size: NA
v_call: TRBV4-1
j_call: TRBJ2-7
d_call: TRBD1
cdr3_nt: TGCGCCAGCAGCCAAGATTGGGGACAGGGCTCCTACGAGCAGTACTTC
cdr3_aa: CASSQDWGQGSYEQYF

clone_size: NA
v_call: TRBV30
j_call: TRBJ2-4
d_call: NA
cdr3_nt: TGTGCCTGGAGCTTTATGGGAGACATTCAGTACTTC
cdr3_aa: CAWSFMGDIQYF

clone_size: NA
v_call: TRBV6-1
j_call: TRBJ1-1
d_call: TRBD1
cdr3_nt: TGTGCCAGCATGGTCCCCGGGACAGATAACACTGAAGCTTTCTTT
cdr3_aa: CASMVPGTDNTEAFF

clone_size: NA
v_call: TRBV28
j_call: TRBJ2-2
d_call: TRBD1
cdr3_nt: TGTGCCAGCAGTTTAACAGGGGGCTATAAGATCGGGGAGCTGTTTTTT
cdr3_aa: CASSLTGGYKIGELFF

clone_size: NA
v_call: TRBV10-1
j_call: TRBJ1-6
d_call: NA
cdr3_nt: TGCGCCAGCAGTGAAGGAGGATCACCCCTCCACTTT
cdr3_aa: CASSEGGSPLHF

clone_size: once
v_call: TRBV7-9
j_call: TRBJ2-7
d_call: NA
cdr3_nt: TGTGCCAGCAGCCCTTCCCGAGGGGACGAGCAGTACTTC
cdr3_aa: CASSPSRGDEQYF

clone_size: NA
v_call: TRBV2
j_call: TRBJ2-7
d_call: NA
cdr3_nt: TGTGCCAGCAGTGAAGCACCTGACGGACACTCCTACGAGCAGTACTTC
cdr3_aa: CASSEAPDGHSYEQYF